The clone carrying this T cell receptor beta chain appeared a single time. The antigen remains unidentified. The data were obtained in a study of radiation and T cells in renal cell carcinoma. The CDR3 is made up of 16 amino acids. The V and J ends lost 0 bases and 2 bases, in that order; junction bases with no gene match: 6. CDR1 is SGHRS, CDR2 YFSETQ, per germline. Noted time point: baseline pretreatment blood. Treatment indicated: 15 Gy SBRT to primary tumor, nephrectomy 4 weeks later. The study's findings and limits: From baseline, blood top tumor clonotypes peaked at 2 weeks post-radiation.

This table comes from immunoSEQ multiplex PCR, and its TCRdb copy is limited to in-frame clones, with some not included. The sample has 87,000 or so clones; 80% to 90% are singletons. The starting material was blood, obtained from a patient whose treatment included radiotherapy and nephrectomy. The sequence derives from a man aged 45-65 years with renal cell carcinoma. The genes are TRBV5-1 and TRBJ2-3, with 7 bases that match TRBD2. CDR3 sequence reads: CASSLVGRGTTDTQYF. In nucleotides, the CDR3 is TGCGCCAGCAGCTTGGTAGGGCGGGGGACCACAGATACGCAGTATTTT.